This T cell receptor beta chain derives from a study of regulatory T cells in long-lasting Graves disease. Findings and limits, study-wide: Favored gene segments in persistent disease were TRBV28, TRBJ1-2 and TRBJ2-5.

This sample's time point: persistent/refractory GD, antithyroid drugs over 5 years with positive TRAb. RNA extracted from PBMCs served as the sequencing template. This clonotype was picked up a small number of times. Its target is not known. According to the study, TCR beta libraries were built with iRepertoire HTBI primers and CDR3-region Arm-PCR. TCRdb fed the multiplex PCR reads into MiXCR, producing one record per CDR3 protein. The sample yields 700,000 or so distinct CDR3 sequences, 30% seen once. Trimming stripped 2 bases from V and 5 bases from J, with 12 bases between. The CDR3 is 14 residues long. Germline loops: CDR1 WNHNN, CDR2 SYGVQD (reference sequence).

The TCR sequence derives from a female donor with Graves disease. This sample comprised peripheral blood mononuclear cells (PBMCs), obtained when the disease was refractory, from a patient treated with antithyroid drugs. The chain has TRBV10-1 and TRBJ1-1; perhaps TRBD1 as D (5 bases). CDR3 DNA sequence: TGCGCCAGCAGTGAGAGCTCAGGGAGGACTGAAGCTTTCTTT. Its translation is CASSESSGRTEAFF.